The 13 T cell receptor beta chains below all came from one sample that was sequenced in a study of metastatic and nonmetastatic thyroid tumors. TCRdb reanalyzed the PCR reads with MiXCR. Of 35,000 to 40,000 clones listed, about 29% are singletons. Thyroid surgery took place with no prior treatment in any patient. The sequenced sample consisted of blood. The receptors derive from a male donor with papillary thyroid cancer or a benign thyroid nodule (not recorded which). Some clones in this sample may be carry-over from other donors' samples.

In this sample, this clone turned up many times. The J gene is TRBJ2-1, the V gene TRBV27; 10 positions match TRBD2. CDR3 size: 14 residues. Trimming removed 7 bases from V and 6 bases from J; junction bases left unmatched: 6. Germline CDR1 reads MNHEY; CDR2 reads SMNVEV (reference sequence). The CDR3 bases are TGTGCCAGCAAAAGACTAGCGGGCAGCAATGAGCAGTTCTTC. Amino acid sequence: CASKRLAGSNEQFF.

J is TRBJ2-1 and V is TRBV6-5; D possibly matches TRBD1 or TRBD2 (6 bases each). Germline CDR1 is MNHEY and CDR2 is SVGAGI. CDR3 length: 15 residues. Trimming cost V 0 bases and J 8 bases, with 14 bases left between them. CDR3 loop: CASSYSHGGGDEQFF. Written as DNA, the CDR3 is TGTGCCAGCAGTTACTCCCACGGGGGCGGCGATGAGCAGTTCTTC.

This clone was seen only a few times. The rearrangement uses TRBV20-1 and TRBJ1-6; D remains unclear. The V end was cut by 5 bases, the J end by 9 bases, with 14 bases between. CDR3 size: 13 residues. Germline lookup yields CDR1 DFQATT and CDR2 SNEGSKA (reference sequence). The CDR3 is CSASVVGSSPLHF. CDR3 bases: TGCAGTGCTTCAGTGGTAGGTAGTTCACCCCTCCACTTT.

By frequency in the sample, this clone is medium-sized. This chain connects TRBV18 to TRBJ2-7; 14 nucleotides align to TRBD2. Trimming took 6 bases from V and 3 from J; bases not matched to a gene: 13. Germline V gives CDR1 KGHSH, CDR2 LQKENI. CDR3 length: 18 amino acids. CDR3 sequence reads: CASSRGTSGSIHFYEQYF. In DNA form, the CDR3 reads TGTGCCAGCTCGCGCGGGACTAGCGGGAGCATCCACTTCTACGAGCAGTACTTC. Combining the CDR3 with reference TRBV18 and TRBJ2-7 gives the whole variable domain NAGVMQNPRHLVRRRGQEARLRCSPMKGHSHVYWYRQLPEEGLKFMVYLQKENIIDESGMPKERFSAEFPKEGPSILRIQQVVRGDSAAYFCASSRGTSGSIHFYEQYFGPGTRLTVT.

V usage is TRBV7-2 and J usage is TRBJ2-7; TRBD2 aligns across 9 bases. The V gene's germline CDR1 is SGHTA and CDR2 FQGNSA. The CDR3 totals 15 residues. J gave up 3 bases and V 1 base, and 4 bases lay outside the gene matches. CDR3 sequence: CASSLETSGLYEQYF. In DNA form, the CDR3 reads TGTGCCAGCAGCTTAGAGACTAGCGGCCTCTACGAGCAGTACTTC.

The rearrangement links TRBV28 to TRBJ1-1; no clear D gene. The CDR3 has 16 amino acids. The germline V gene has CDR1 MDHEN and CDR2 SYDVKM. V lost 3 bases and J 1 base, leaving 15 bases between the germline ends. CDR3 DNA sequence: TGTGCCAGCAGTTTGCTCGGGATAGGACCGAACACTGAAGCTTTCTTT. Translated: CASSLLGIGPNTEAFF.

This clone was detected only a few times. The chain carries TRBV28 and TRBJ2-1; TRBD1 matches 7 bases. The CDR3 totals 14 residues. Unmatched junction bases numbered 5, after V lost 6 bases and J lost 3 bases. Per germline, CDR1 MDHEN and CDR2 SYDVKM. CDR3 residues: CASSLGQSYNEQFF. DNA of the CDR3: TGTGCCAGCAGCCTGGGACAGAGCTACAATGAGCAGTTCTTC.

This clone was counted ten times or more. This chain joins TRBV4-3 and TRBJ1-2, with D perhaps matching TRBD1 (6 bases). This CDR3 has 15 residues. With 0 bases removed from V and 5 bases from J, the gap between germline ends came to 13 bases. Germline V gives CDR1 LGHNA, CDR2 YSLEER. This CDR3 is CASSQEPGAYYGYTF. CDR3 bases: TGCGCCAGCAGCCAAGAGCCAGGGGCATATTATGGCTACACCTTC.

As concerns this clone: The sample contains more than one DNA sequence encoding this CDR3. The J gene is TRBJ2-1, the V gene TRBV7-8; TRBD1 agrees at 7 bases. Germline V gene lookup returns CDR1 SGHVS and CDR2 FQNEAQ. V shed 4 bases, J shed 8 bases, and the junction held 14 bases outside the gene matches. The CDR3 extends over 16 amino acids. CDR3 sequence reads: CASSSYGGYRGYEQFF. In DNA, the CDR3 is TGTGCCAGCAGCTCCTATGGGGGTTACAGGGGATATGAGCAGTTCTTC. The full variable domain, with the rest looked up from reference TRBV7-8 and TRBJ2-1, is GAGVSQSPRYKVAKRGQDVALRCDPISGHVSLFWYQQALGQGPEFLTYFQNEAQLDKSGLPSDRFFAERPEGSVSTLKIQRTQQEDSAVYLCASSSYGGYRGYEQFFGPGTRLTVL.

This chain joins TRBV20-1 and TRBJ2-3; D gene uncertain. Germline CDR1 DFQATT, CDR2 SNEGSKA (reference sequence). This CDR3 comprises 11 residues. Deletions cut 6 bases from V and 4 bases from J, with 8 bases between. This CDR3 reads CSAQWADTQYF. The DNA of the CDR3 is TGCAGTGCCCAATGGGCAGATACGCAGTATTTT.

This clone occurred a few times. V gene TRBV9 combines with J gene TRBJ1-2, with D hard to call. The CDR3 sequence is 14 residues long. Between the trimmed V and J ends, which lost 4 bases and 1 base, there was a span of 11 bases. Germline V gene data show CDR1 as SGDLS and CDR2 as YYNGEE. This chain's CDR3 is CASSPFEGNYGYTF. The CDR3 DNA sequence: TGTGCCAGCAGCCCTTTCGAGGGTAACTATGGCTACACCTTC.

This rearrangement joins TRBV11-2 to TRBJ2-7; 10 nucleotides line up with TRBD2. This CDR3 contains 14 residues. Germline lookup yields CDR1 SGHAT and CDR2 FQNNGV. V shed 4 bases, J shed 5 bases, and the junction held 5 bases outside the gene matches. CDR3 coding DNA: TGTGCCAGCAGCTCTAGCGGGAGTTCCCACGAGCAGTACTTC. Protein: CASSSSGSSHEQYF.

The rearrangement uses TRBV7-8 and TRBJ2-7, with 9 bases fitting TRBD1. CDR1 is SGHVS and CDR2 is FQNEAQ in the germline V gene. V was pared by 5 bases and J by 5 bases, with 13 bases of the junction left unmatched. This CDR3 has 16 residues. CDR3 protein: CASSLDLGTGRHEQYF. In nucleotides, the CDR3 is TGTGCCAGCAGCCTCGATCTGGGGACAGGGCGACACGAGCAGTACTTC.